These 14 T cell receptor beta chains originate from one sample sequenced in a study of blood T cell repertoires in COVID-19. TCRdb's copy holds only in-frame clones and misses some; the assay was immunoSEQ multiplex PCR. The sample yields 300,000 to 400,000 clones, roughly 90% seen once. The sequenced material came from peripheral blood. The receptors derive from a woman aged 25-40 years with COVID-19, enrolled during active disease.

In this sample, this clone turned up once. V and J are TRBV27 and TRBJ2-2; D gene uncertain. The V end lost 4 bases, the J end lost 6 bases, and 12 bases lay between the germline ends. Germline lookup yields CDR1 MNHEY and CDR2 SMNVEV (reference sequence). The CDR3 runs to 14 residues. CDR3 in DNA: TGTGCCAGCAGTTATACCGGTTATTCCGGGGAGCTGTTTTTT. It is translated as CASSYTGYSGELFF.

The V and J genes are TRBV14 and TRBJ1-3, with TRBD1 matching 9 bases. The germline CDR1 and CDR2 sequences are SGHDN and FVKESK. With V trimmed by 5 bases and J by 0 bases, 5 bases remained unmatched. This CDR3 comprises 16 residues. Written as DNA, the CDR3 is TGTGCCAGCAGCTATGGACAGGGGAGCTCTGGAAACACCATATATTTT. It codes for CASSYGQGSSGNTIYF.

CDR3 protein: CASSSGWGLYEQYF. CDR3 coding DNA: TGTGCCAGCAGCTCCGGTTGGGGCCTCTACGAGCAGTACTTC. V and J are TRBV11-2 and TRBJ2-7, with D possibly TRBD1 on 5 matching bases. Trimming cost V 4 bases and J 3 bases, with 13 bases left between them. The CDR3 has 14 amino acids. CDR1 is SGHAT and CDR2 is FQNNGV in the germline V gene.

This clone was seen just once. This chain connects TRBV7-2 to TRBJ2-5; maybe TRBD2 (5 bases). The CDR3 is 14 amino acids. Trimming took 0 bases from V and 4 from J, leaving 9 bases between them. Germline lookup yields CDR1 SGHTA and CDR2 FQGNSA. In DNA, the CDR3 is TGTGCCAGCAGCTTAGCGGGCGCGGGAGAGACCCAGTACTTC. It yields the protein CASSLAGAGETQYF.

J is TRBJ2-1 and V is TRBV9, with 16 bases lining up with TRBD2. V trimming: 3 bases; J trimming: 4 bases; junction bases outside the gene matches: 4. This CDR3 contains 17 residues. Germline values: CDR1 SGDLS, CDR2 YYNGEE. The CDR3 protein is CASSAGLAGGVYNEQFF. The CDR3 nucleotides are TGTGCCAGCAGCGCGGGACTAGCGGGAGGGGTATACAATGAGCAGTTCTTC.

The chain uses TRBV7-2 and TRBJ2-7; maybe TRBD1 (6 bases). Trimming left V 4 bases short and J 2 bases short, with 9 bases between. Germline V CDR1 and CDR2: SGHTA, FQGNSA. This CDR3 comprises 13 residues. CDR3 DNA: TGTGCCAGCAGCTACCGACAGGCCTACGAGCAGTACTTC. This sequence encodes CASSYRQAYEQYF.

In its sample, this clone was seen a few times. V is TRBV10-1 and J is TRBJ2-1; D possibly corresponds to TRBD2 (5 bases). The CDR3 covers 15 residues. Germline CDR1 and CDR2: WNHNN and SYGVQD (reference sequence). Trimming pared 3 bases from V and 2 bases from J, leaving 11 bases between. CDR3 nucleotides: TGCGCCAGCAGTGATGGTGCGGGTGCCTACAATGAGCAGTTCTTC. It encodes CASSDGAGAYNEQFF.

The V and J genes are TRBV10-3 and TRBJ1-1, with D possibly TRBD1 on 6 matching bases. V was pared by 6 bases and J by 1 base, with 12 bases between. CDR1 ENHRY and CDR2 SYGVKD come from the germline V gene. The CDR3 covers 14 residues. Written as DNA, the CDR3 is TGTGCCATCAGCCAGGGGAGAGAGAACACTGAAGCTTTCTTT. This gives the protein CAISQGRENTEAFF.

The V gene is TRBV27, the J gene TRBJ2-7; TRBD2 matches at 11 bases. Germline V gene sequence: CDR1 MNHEY, CDR2 SMNVEV (reference sequence). CDR3 length equals 17 residues. With 2 bases clipped from V and 1 base from J, the junction kept 7 bases outside the gene matches. DNA of the CDR3: TGTGCCAGCAGTTTAAGTGGCGGGACTAGCGGATCCTACGAGCAGTACTTC. It yields the protein CASSLSGGTSGSYEQYF.

The CDR3 loop reads CASSSLGVVGYTF. The CDR3 region has the DNA TGCGCCAGCAGCTCCCTCGGGGTCGTGGGCTACACCTTC. This chain joins TRBV5-1 and TRBJ1-2; D remains unclear. The germline V gene encodes CDR1 SGHRS and CDR2 YFSETQ. The CDR3 loop spans 13 amino acids. Trimming took off 3 bases at V and 8 bases at J, with 14 bases between the two ends.

The V and J genes are TRBV7-2 and TRBJ2-1; 8 bases align to TRBD2. J lost 1 base, V lost 1 base, and 6 bases had no gene match. CDR1 is SGHTA, CDR2 FQGNSA, per germline. This CDR3 spans 17 amino acids. The CDR3 sequence: CASSLDPSGLSYNEQFF. The CDR3 region has the DNA TGTGCCAGCAGCTTAGATCCTAGCGGGTTGTCCTACAATGAGCAGTTCTTC.

The V gene is TRBV6-6, the J gene TRBJ2-7, with TRBD2 identical over 8 bases. V was clipped by 0 bases and J by 0 bases; unmatched bases: 1. The CDR3 covers 15 residues. Germline-derived CDR1 and CDR2 are MNHNY and SVGAGI (reference sequence). The CDR3 protein is CASSYSLAGSYEQYF. CDR3 bases: TGTGCCAGCAGTTACTCGCTAGCGGGCTCCTACGAGCAGTACTTC.

This sequence joins TRBV9 and TRBJ2-2; 9 bases are a match to TRBD2. With 1 base clipped from V and 5 bases from J, the junction kept 15 bases outside the gene matches. Germline V gene lookup returns CDR1 SGDLS and CDR2 YYNGEE. This CDR3 has 19 amino acids. DNA for the CDR3: TGTGCCAGCAGCGTAAGGGGGGTTAGCGGGAGAGGAGGGACCGGGGAGCTGTTTTTT. It specifies CASSVRGVSGRGGTGELFF.

The rearrangement links TRBV27 to TRBJ1-5; TRBD1 matches 7 bases. Unmatched junction bases numbered 3, after V lost 5 bases and J lost 2 bases. Germline assignment: CDR1 MNHEY and CDR2 SMNVEV (reference sequence). The CDR3 spans 14 residues. The CDR3 loop is CASSNRGGNQPQHF. The CDR3, as DNA: TGTGCCAGCAGTAACAGGGGAGGCAATCAGCCCCAGCATTTT.